These 10 T cell receptor beta chains share one sample of origin, sequenced in a study of cytomegalovirus exposure and HLA in healthy donors. Primers for the PCR totalled 60 Vbeta and 13 Jbeta. Clones were read by immunoSEQ multiplex PCR, and TCRdb kept only the in-frame ones, dropping some. This sample has around 200,000 clones, with approximately 80% found just once. Sample: PBMCs. These receptors were obtained from a woman aged 50 to 65 in good health and CMV-seronegative.

The V call is TRBV9, the J call TRBJ1-5, with 10 bases matching TRBD1. The CDR3 has 14 residues. Germline V gene lookup returns CDR1 SGDLS and CDR2 YYNGEE. Trimming took 3 bases from V and 4 from J; bases not matched to a gene: 1. This CDR3 reads CASSGTGGNQPQHF. In nucleotides, the CDR3 is TGTGCCAGCAGCGGGACAGGGGGAAATCAGCCCCAGCATTTT.

The chain joins TRBV4-3 to TRBJ1-2; 9 bases are shared with TRBD1. This CDR3 spans 17 amino acids. The J segment lost 1 base and the V segment lost 2 bases, leaving 8 bases of the junction unmatched. The germline gives CDR1 LGHNA, CDR2 YSLEER. In DNA form, the CDR3 reads TGCGCCAGCAGCCAATTTTCCGGGACAGGGTTTAACTATGGCTACACCTTC. Residues: CASSQFSGTGFNYGYTF.

In DNA, the CDR3 is TGTGCCAGCAGTGAATTGAGAGGTGGTTCACCCCTCCACTTT. Protein: CASSELRGGSPLHF. The chain couples TRBV25-1 to TRBJ1-6; unclear D gene. This CDR3 is built from 14 residues. V lost 1 base and J lost 9, with 10 bases in between. Per the germline V gene, CDR1 is MGHDK and CDR2 is SYGVNS.

The V and J genes are TRBV6-1 and TRBJ2-5; D uncertain. Trimming cost V 6 bases and J 3 bases, with 17 bases left between them. CDR1 MNHNS and CDR2 SASEGT come from the germline V gene. The length of the CDR3 is 15 residues. The CDR3 protein is CASRLATWSKETQYF. Written as DNA, the CDR3 is TGTGCCAGCAGATTAGCCACGTGGTCCAAAGAGACCCAGTACTTC.

The V call is TRBV4-1, the J call TRBJ2-7, with D possibly matching TRBD2 (6 bases). Per the germline V gene, CDR1 is MGHRA and CDR2 is YSYEKL. The length of the CDR3 is 16 residues. V was pared by 0 bases and J by 3 bases, with 15 bases between. CDR3 nucleotides: TGCGCCAGCAGCCAAGACCCGGGACTGCCCCGCTACGAGCAGTACTTC. This sequence encodes CASSQDPGLPRYEQYF.

This sequence joins TRBV2 and TRBJ1-1; D not certain. The CDR3 covers 15 residues. V lost 1 base and J lost 4, with 13 bases in between. CDR1 is SNHLY, CDR2 FYNNEI, per germline. Written as DNA, the CDR3 is TGTGCCAGCAGTGAAGTGAGGGCCCAGGCCACTGAAGCTTTCTTT. Its protein is CASSEVRAQATEAFF.

The chain couples TRBV28 to TRBJ1-3; D is ambiguous. The V end was cut by 2 bases, the J end by 3 bases, with 8 bases between. CDR3 length equals 14 residues. Germline assignment: CDR1 MDHEN and CDR2 SYDVKM. The CDR3 sequence: CASSLPGFGNTIYF. Written as DNA, the CDR3 is TGTGCCAGCAGTTTACCGGGTTTTGGAAACACCATATATTTT. The full variable domain, rest sourced from reference TRBV28 and TRBJ1-3, is DVKVTQSSRYLVKRTGEKVFLECVQDMDHENMFWYRQDPGLGLRLIYFSYDVKMKEKGDIPEGYSVSREKKERFSLILESASTNQTSMYLCASSLPGFGNTIYFGEGSWLTVV.

In the case of this clone: At one boundary the junction diverges from the germline segment, which might be a read error. The gene calls are TRBV6-5 and TRBJ2-7; a weak D match, TRBD1 (6 bases). The CDR3 covers 15 residues. Germline CDR1 and CDR2: MNHEY and SVGAGI. Written as DNA, the CDR3 is TGTGCCAGCAGAGTCCTCCCAGGGGCCTCCGACGAGCAGTACTTC. Translation gives CASRVLPGASDEQYF.

The chain uses TRBV28 and TRBJ1-2; perhaps TRBD1 as D (5 bases). Germline V CDR1 and CDR2: MDHEN, SYDVKM. The CDR3 totals 14 residues. V was trimmed by 2 bases and J by 4 bases, leaving 11 bases between them. The CDR3 loop reads CASSLIGVGYGYTF. CDR3 DNA: TGTGCCAGCAGTTTAATAGGGGTAGGCTATGGCTACACCTTC.

The rearrangement uses TRBV28 and TRBJ2-7; 7 bases are a match to TRBD2. V was pared by 5 bases and J by 1 base, with 8 bases of the junction left unmatched. The CDR3 length is 15 residues. The V gene's germline CDR1 is MDHEN and CDR2 SYDVKM. Written as DNA, the CDR3 is TGTGCCAGCAGTGACCCGCGGGGGACGTCCTACGAGCAGTACTTC. Its protein is CASSDPRGTSYEQYF. The whole variable domain, filled in from reference TRBV28 and TRBJ2-7, reads DVKVTQSSRYLVKRTGEKVFLECVQDMDHENMFWYRQDPGLGLRLIYFSYDVKMKEKGDIPEGYSVSREKKERFSLILESASTNQTSMYLCASSDPRGTSYEQYFGPGTRLTVT.